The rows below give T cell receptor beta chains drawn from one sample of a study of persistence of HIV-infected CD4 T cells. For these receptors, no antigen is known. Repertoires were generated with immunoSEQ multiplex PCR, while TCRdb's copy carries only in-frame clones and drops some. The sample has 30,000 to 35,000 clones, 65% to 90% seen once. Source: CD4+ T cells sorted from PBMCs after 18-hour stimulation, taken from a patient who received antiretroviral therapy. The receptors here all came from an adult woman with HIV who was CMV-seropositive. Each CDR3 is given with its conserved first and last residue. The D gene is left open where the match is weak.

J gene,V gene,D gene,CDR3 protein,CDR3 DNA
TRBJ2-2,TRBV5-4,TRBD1,CASSRDRGTGELFF,TGTGCCAGCAGTCGGGACAGGGGGACCGGGGAGCTGTTTTTT
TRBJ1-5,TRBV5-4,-,CASSLDSQDYQPQHF,TGTGCCAGCAGCTTGGATTCACAGGATTATCAGCCCCAGCATTTT
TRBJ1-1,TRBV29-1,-,CSVAYDREAFF,TGCAGCGTTGCTTATGACAGAGAAGCTTTCTTT
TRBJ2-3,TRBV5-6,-,CASSLVSGSGTDTQYF,TGTGCCAGCAGCTTGGTTTCGGGATCCGGCACAGATACGCAGTATTTT
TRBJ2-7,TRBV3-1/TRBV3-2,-,CASSQVREQYF,TGTGCCAGCAGCCAAGTTAGGGAGCAGTACTTC
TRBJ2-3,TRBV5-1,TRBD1,CASSRGDRGADRTDTQYF,TGCGCCAGCAGCCGAGGGGACAGGGGGGCTGATCGCACAGATACGCAGTATTTT
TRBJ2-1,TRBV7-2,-,CASSFTPRGQEFF,TGTGCCAGCAGCTTCACGCCCCGGGGTCAGGAGTTCTTC
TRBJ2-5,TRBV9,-,CASSATGTFGETQYF,TGTGCCAGCAGCGCGACCGGGACTTTCGGCGAGACCCAGTACTTC
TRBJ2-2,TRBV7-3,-,CASSKGPAGELFF,TGTGCCAGCAGCAAGGGCCCGGCCGGGGAGCTGTTTTTT
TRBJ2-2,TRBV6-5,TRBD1,CASSYGGQGRAGELFF,TGTGCCAGCAGTTATGGTGGACAGGGGAGGGCCGGGGAGCTGTTTTTT
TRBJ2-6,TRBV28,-,CAESGSGANVLTF,TGTGCCGAGAGCGGTTCTGGGGCCAACGTCCTGACTTTC
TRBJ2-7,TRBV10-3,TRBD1,CAISESQGALSYEQYF,TGTGCCATCAGTGAGTCACAGGGGGCCCTCTCCTACGAGCAGTACTTC
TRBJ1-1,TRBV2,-,CASSVEEGTEAFF,TGTGCCAGCAGTGTTGAGGAAGGCACTGAAGCTTTCTTT
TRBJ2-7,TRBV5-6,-,CASSSSPYEQYF,TGTGCCAGCAGCTCTTCCCCCTACGAGCAGTACTTC
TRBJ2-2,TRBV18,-,CASSPSNTGELFF,TGTGCCAGCTCACCGTCGAACACCGGGGAGCTGTTTTTT
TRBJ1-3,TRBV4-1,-,CASSRIGGSTSSGNTIYF,TGCGCCAGCAGCCGAATCGGCGGTTCTACTAGCTCTGGAAACACCATATATTTT